Described below is a single T cell receptor (beta chain) sequence and its context. These data are taken from a study of cytomegalovirus exposure and HLA in healthy donors. Data came from immunoSEQ multiplex PCR; TCRdb stores just in-frame clones and leaves some out. The sample yields 43,000 or so clones, roughly nine tenths seen once. V was cut by 1 base and J by 3 bases, with 5 bases left in between. The CDR3 spans 12 residues. Germline-derived CDR1 and CDR2 are SGHNT and YYREEE (reference sequence). The sequencing sample was made of PBMCs. V usage is TRBV5-4 and J usage is TRBJ2-7; no firm D call. The TCR was taken from a man younger than 35 in good health and CMV-seronegative. The CDR3 DNA reads TGTGCCAGCAGCTTGTTCAGCTACGAGCAGTACTTC. Amino acids: CASSLFSYEQYF.